Following are 10 T cell receptor beta chains from one sample sequenced in a study of shared clonotypes between healthy human individuals. CD45RO-negative, CCR7-positively selected cells formed the naive CD8 fraction, excluding terminally differentiated effector memory CD45RA+ cells. The protocol was immunoSEQ multiplex PCR, while the TCRdb copy is restricted to in-frame clones and leaves out a portion. This sample yields about 2 million clones, of which just under 95% are seen a single time; 1.1% belongs to the top ten. The material sequenced was naive CD8+ T cells sorted from blood. The receptors originated from a man younger than 35 in good health.

The V and J genes are TRBV4-1 and TRBJ2-7, with 9 bases aligning to TRBD2. The germline gives CDR1 MGHRA, CDR2 YSYEKL. This CDR3 is 17 amino acids long. V was clipped by 0 bases and J by 5 bases; unmatched bases: 11. For the CDR3, the DNA is TGCGCCAGCAGCCAAGAACACCTCGCTCTAGCGGGACACGAGCAGTACTTC. Encoded protein: CASSQEHLALAGHEQYF.

DNA of the CDR3: TGTGCCAGCAGTTTATGGGGAGCGGGAGCTCACAATGAGCAGTTCTTC. Its translation is CASSLWGAGAHNEQFF. The genes are TRBV27 and TRBJ2-1; 8 bases agree with TRBD2. The CDR3 has 16 residues. V dropped 1 base and J dropped 5; count of bases not matched to a gene: 7. The germline V gene encodes CDR1 MNHEY and CDR2 SMNVEV (reference sequence).

The chain has TRBV30 and TRBJ1-3, with D possibly matching TRBD1 (5 bases). V was clipped by 0 bases and J by 0 bases, with 21 bases between them. The CDR3 length is 19 residues. Per the germline V gene, CDR1 is GTSNPN and CDR2 is SVGIG (reference sequence). DNA of the CDR3: TGTGCCTGGAGTGTCCCGGGACTCGATCCCTCTTACTCTGGAAACACCATATATTTT. Translating it yields CAWSVPGLDPSYSGNTIYF.

The chain combines TRBV27 with TRBJ2-1; D is ambiguous. V was trimmed by 6 bases and J by 10 bases, leaving 16 bases between them. Germline assignment: CDR1 MNHEY and CDR2 SMNVEV (reference sequence). This CDR3 contains 13 residues. The CDR3 DNA is TGTGCCAGCAGCCCGATGCCAGACGAGGAGCAGTTCTTC. Its protein is CASSPMPDEEQFF.

The rearrangement links TRBV5-4 to TRBJ1-1; TRBD1 is a possible D gene (5 bases). The CDR3 is 14 residues long. Trimming shortened V by 2 bases and J by 2 bases, and 10 bases separated the two germline ends. Germline V gives CDR1 SGHNT, CDR2 YYREEE (reference sequence). The CDR3 bases are TGTGCCAGCAGCTTCAGGACACTAAACACTGAAGCTTTCTTT. It encodes CASSFRTLNTEAFF.

The rearrangement uses TRBV27 and TRBJ1-1, with D perhaps matching TRBD1 (5 bases). The germline V gene has CDR1 MNHEY and CDR2 SMNVEV (reference sequence). The CDR3 is 17 amino acids. V was shortened by 5 bases and J by 4 bases, with 23 bases between the two germline ends. The CDR3 sequence: CASSTREQDFWGTEAFF. The CDR3 coding sequence is TGTGCCAGCAGTACCCGGGAACAGGATTTTTGGGGCACTGAAGCTTTCTTT.

The DNA of the CDR3 is TGTGCCAGCAGCCGAGAAAACACCGGGGAGCTGTTTTTT. This translates into CASSRENTGELFF. The gene calls are TRBV7-9 and TRBJ2-2; no firm D call. CDR1 is SEHNR, CDR2 FQNEAQ, per germline (reference sequence). This CDR3 is 13 amino acids long. With 5 bases removed from V and 2 bases from J, the gap between germline ends came to 6 bases.

Notes on this clone: Within the sample, other DNA sequences also encode this same CDR3. The rearrangement joins TRBV7-9 to TRBJ2-3; D is unclear. Between the trimmed V and J ends, which lost 1 base and 5 bases, there was a span of 4 bases. Germline V gene sequence: CDR1 SEHNR, CDR2 FQNEAQ (reference sequence). The CDR3 is 12 residues long. CDR3 loop: CASSLGLDTQYF. CDR3 bases: TGTGCCAGCAGCTTAGGCCTAGATACGCAGTATTTT.

The chain uses TRBV13 and TRBJ2-7; 8 bases are shared with TRBD1. Germline CDR1 and CDR2: PRHDT and FYEKMQ (reference sequence). V gave up 5 bases and J gave up 4 bases; unmatched junction bases: 4. The CDR3 is 13 amino acids. This chain's CDR3 is CASSPGQVYEQYF. In nucleotides, the CDR3 is TGTGCCAGCAGCCCGGGACAGGTATACGAGCAGTACTTC.

The genes are TRBV7-9 and TRBJ2-7, with 7 bases matching TRBD2. The V gene end was trimmed by 4 bases and the J gene end by 7 bases; junction bases not matched to a gene: 13. The CDR3 consists of 15 residues. From germline, CDR1 is SEHNR and CDR2 FQNEAQ (reference sequence). The CDR3 DNA reads as TGTGCCAGCAGCTCTGGCGTCGGGGAGGGGAGGGAGCAGTACTTC. Translation gives CASSSGVGEGREQYF.